This TCR beta chain came from a study of lymphopenia after photon versus proton radiotherapy. Profiling relied on immunoSEQ multiplex PCR, and the TCRdb table lists in-frame clones only, not all of them. The sample includes around 64,000 clones, around 92% of them seen just once. The specimen was peripheral blood, collected from a patient treated with photon-based radiotherapy. The sequence derives from a woman aged 40 to 50 with cholangiocarcinoma.

For the CDR3, the DNA is TGTGCCAGCAGCCGGGACGGGAGTCAGAACAATGAGCAGTTCTTC. Its protein is CASSRDGSQNNEQFF. The chain carries TRBV5-4 and TRBJ2-1, with D tentatively TRBD2 (6 bases). The CDR3 is 15 amino acids. Trimming removed 4 bases at V and 5 bases at J, with 16 bases between. The V gene's germline CDR1 is SGHNT and CDR2 YYREEE (reference sequence).